This TCR beta chain was captured in a study of blood T cells in healthy people across ages. Extractions gave at least 5 micrograms of total RNA per sample. A sample-barcoded 5' primer and a J-beta primer mix were used in a second PCR of roughly 6 to 11 cycles. TCRdb re-called the 5' RACE reads with MiXCR, one entry per CDR3 protein. The sample includes more than 500,000 distinct CDR3 sequences, approximately 26% of them seen just once. This clonotype appeared a few times. Germline V gene lookup returns CDR1 MNHEY and CDR2 SMNVEV (reference sequence). V lost 6 bases to trimming and J lost 2 bases; unmatched junction nucleotides: 10. This CDR3 region has 17 residues. Another study also made use of these data, one on T cells of mothers and their children. According to that study: For each mother, over 9.5 million TCR beta CDR3 reads were obtained, and for each child, 2.5 million to 3 million.

Sequencing was performed on blood. This TCR was recovered from a boy aged 2 to 10 in good health. J is TRBJ2-1 and V is TRBV27; 10 bases align to TRBD2. The CDR3 protein is CASSPLGLANTYNEQFF. As DNA, the CDR3 is TGTGCCAGCAGCCCCTTGGGACTAGCGAATACCTACAATGAGCAGTTCTTC.